Below, 14 T cell receptor beta chains from the same sample are listed, as sequenced in a study of T-cell reconstitution after alpha-beta-depleted transplantation in children. Study-level points and caveats: Newly produced T cells mostly provided counts and TCRbeta diversity after one year, as hyperexpanded clones declined.

For TCRbeta, the library was prepared with unique molecular identifiers. In TCRdb, the PCR reads were re-called with MiXCR into one record per CDR3 protein. The table records 250,000 to 300,000 distinct CDR3 sequences, roughly 8.2% of them present only once. These TCRs are of unknown antigen specificity. The material was peripheral blood, obtained 360 days after TCRalphabeta/CD19-depleted stem cell transplant. The receptors stem from a female patient aged 2 to 10 who had a stem cell transplant for Fanconi anemia, so the T cells may come from the graft donor.

This clonotype was recorded at least ten times. This chain joins TRBV27 and TRBJ2-3, with TRBD2 matching over 11 bases. This CDR3 comprises 17 residues. V was clipped by 4 bases and J by 1 base; unmatched bases: 7. CDR1 is MNHEY, CDR2 SMNVEV, per germline (reference sequence). CDR3 coding DNA: TGTGCCAGCAGTTCCTATTATAGCGGGAGGGGCACAGATACGCAGTATTTT. This gives the protein CASSSYYSGRGTDTQYF.

This clonotype appeared many times. This chain connects TRBV5-1 to TRBJ2-7; D is perhaps TRBD1 (5 bases). This CDR3 has 14 residues. V was shortened by 0 bases and J by 5 bases, with 12 bases between the two germline ends. Germline values: CDR1 SGHRS, CDR2 YFSETQ. The CDR3 is CASSLEQVSDEQYF. The CDR3 DNA follows: TGCGCCAGCAGCTTGGAACAGGTTTCGGACGAGCAGTACTTC.

This clonotype turned up a few times. The chain links TRBV6-1 to TRBJ1-6, with D possibly TRBD1 on 6 matching bases. The CDR3 has 14 amino acids. The germline gives CDR1 MNHNS, CDR2 SASEGT. V lost 6 bases, J lost 6 bases, and 12 bases lay in between. The DNA of the CDR3 is TGTGCCAGCAGCCCGACAGGCCTTAATTCACCCCTCCACTTT. Protein: CASSPTGLNSPLHF.

This clonotype was recorded many times. The chain couples TRBV29-1 to TRBJ2-6, with D tentatively TRBD2 (6 bases). Germline CDR1 is SQVTM and CDR2 is ANQGSEA. This CDR3 spans 15 amino acids. Trimming removed 7 bases from V and 4 bases from J, with 17 bases in between. This chain's CDR3 is CSGLDRENGANVLTF. The CDR3 region has the DNA TGCAGCGGTCTGGATCGGGAGAACGGGGCCAACGTCCTGACTTTC.

This chain uses TRBV9 with TRBJ1-2, with D possibly matching TRBD1 (5 bases). Germline assignment: CDR1 SGDLS and CDR2 YYNGEE. This CDR3 has 14 residues. V lost 0 bases and J 6 bases, leaving 12 bases between the germline ends. CDR3 region: CASSVGPGLDGYTF. The CDR3 DNA reads as TGTGCCAGCAGCGTAGGTCCAGGGTTGGATGGCTACACCTTC.

DNA for the CDR3: TGTGCCAGCAGCCTCTACAGGACGGGGAACACTGAAGCTTTCTTT. The encoded protein is CASSLYRTGNTEAFF. The V call is TRBV3-1, the J call TRBJ1-1, with D perhaps matching TRBD1 (5 bases). Germline V CDR1 and CDR2: LGHDT, YNNKEL (reference sequence). The CDR3 is made up of 15 amino acids. V lost 4 bases and J lost 1, with 13 bases in between.

The gene calls are TRBV6-6 and TRBJ1-2; D may be TRBD1 (5 bases). Trimming took 6 bases from V and 6 from J, leaving 11 bases between them. The CDR3 contains 12 residues. Germline V gives CDR1 MNHNY, CDR2 SVGAGI (reference sequence). The DNA for the CDR3 is TGTGCCAGCAGATGGGACCGCCATGGCTACACCTTC. It translates to CASRWDRHGYTF.

Many counts were recorded for this clonotype. This chain uses TRBV6-2 or TRBV6-3 with TRBJ2-7, with TRBD1 as a possible D gene (6 bases). The germline V gene has CDR1 MNHEY and CDR2 SVGEGT. V dropped 4 bases and J dropped 0 bases, with 13 bases sitting between them. CDR3 length equals 15 residues. DNA for the CDR3: TGTGCCAGCAGTTGGTCCAGGGGAAGCTCCTACGAGCAGTACTTC. Translation gives CASSWSRGSSYEQYF.

This clonotype occurred a few times. The chain combines TRBV28 with TRBJ2-4, with no clear D. Germline V gene lookup returns CDR1 MDHEN and CDR2 SYDVKM. V dropped 6 bases and J dropped 0 bases, with 9 bases sitting between them. The CDR3 is made up of 14 amino acids. CDR3 in amino acids: CASSLEGAKNIQYF. The CDR3 nucleotides read TGTGCCAGCAGCCTTGAAGGAGCCAAAAACATTCAGTACTTC.

This chain uses TRBV3-1 with TRBJ2-5, with D possibly TRBD2 on 6 matching bases. This CDR3 spans 14 amino acids. V dropped 6 bases and J dropped 7 bases, with 18 bases sitting between them. The germline V gene has CDR1 LGHDT and CDR2 YNNKEL (reference sequence). CDR3: CASSFASEWWTQYF. The DNA for the CDR3 is TGTGCCAGCAGTTTCGCTAGCGAGTGGTGGACCCAGTACTTC.

In this sample, this clonotype turned up many times. This chain joins TRBV29-1 and TRBJ2-1; no reliable D call. V dropped 2 bases and J dropped 8 bases, with 13 bases sitting between them. Germline CDR1 SQVTM, CDR2 ANQGSEA. The CDR3 extends over 13 amino acids. CDR3 amino acids: CSVERSSLDEQFF. The CDR3 region has the DNA TGCAGCGTTGAAAGGTCCAGTCTCGATGAGCAGTTCTTC.

This clonotype was seen repeatedly, ten times or more. V and J are TRBV4-2 and TRBJ2-5, with TRBD1 matching 11 bases. CDR1 is LGHNA and CDR2 is YNFKEQ in the germline V gene. The V segment lost 0 bases and the J segment 5 bases; nucleotides outside the gene matches: 5. CDR3 length equals 16 residues. The CDR3 loop is CASSQEGTGGGETQYF. CDR3 nucleotides: TGTGCCAGCAGCCAAGAGGGGACAGGGGGTGGCGAGACCCAGTACTTC.

The rearrangement joins TRBV7-3 to TRBJ2-1, with D possibly matching TRBD1 (6 bases). The CDR3 has 15 amino acids. V was pared by 4 bases and J by 0 bases, with 10 bases between. Germline CDR1 reads SGHTA; CDR2 reads FQGTGA. This CDR3 reads CASSWDKSSYNEQFF. The CDR3 DNA is TGTGCCAGCAGCTGGGACAAGAGCTCCTACAATGAGCAGTTCTTC.

The genes are TRBV5-5 and TRBJ2-1, with D possibly being TRBD1 or TRBD2 (5 bases each). Germline CDR1 is SGHKS and CDR2 is YYEKEE (reference sequence). CDR3 size: 12 residues. V gave up 10 bases and J gave up 3 bases, with 11 bases separating them. The CDR3, as DNA: TGTGCCTCCTGGGACGACTACAATGAGCAGTTCTTC. Encoded protein: CASWDDYNEQFF.